Presented here are 4 T cell receptor beta chains from one specimen sequenced in a study of T cell repertoires in cytomegalovirus infection. TCRdb fed the reads into MiXCR, producing one record per CDR3 protein. The profile shows approximately 630,000 distinct CDR3 sequences, approximately 24% of them singletons. Sequenced sample: CD8+ T cells from PBMCs. The receptors shown here come from a human donor in good health (CMV status not recorded). Some clones in this sample may be carry-over from other donors' samples.

This clonotype appeared many times. The rearrangement links TRBV7-2 to TRBJ1-5; tentatively, D is TRBD1 (6 bases). The V end was cut by 5 bases, the J end by 3 bases, with 20 bases between. The CDR3 spans 17 residues. CDR1 and CDR2 from the germline V gene are SGHTA and FQGNSA. The CDR3 sequence is CASSPLPGDKDNQPQHF. In DNA, the CDR3 is TGTGCCAGCAGCCCTCTCCCAGGGGACAAGGACAATCAGCCCCAGCATTTT.

The chain carries TRBV10-3 and TRBJ1-5; D not certain. The germline gives CDR1 ENHRY, CDR2 SYGVKD. This CDR3 has 15 amino acids. V lost 0 bases and J lost 1, with 7 bases in between. CDR3 sequence reads: CAISESEQSNQPQHF. In DNA form, the CDR3 reads TGTGCCATCAGTGAGTCGGAGCAAAGCAATCAGCCCCAGCATTTT.

This rearrangement joins TRBV28 to TRBJ2-1; TRBD2 matches 15 bases. This CDR3 region has 16 residues. Per germline, CDR1 MDHEN and CDR2 SYDVKM. V was pared by 8 bases and J by 4 bases, with 6 bases of the junction left unmatched. CDR3 bases: TGTGCCAGCGCCCTAGGGACTAGCGGGGGGTACAATGAGCAGTTCTTC. Residues: CASALGTSGGYNEQFF.

V gene TRBV10-3 combines with J gene TRBJ1-1, with 8 nucleotides matching TRBD1. Germline V gene sequence: CDR1 ENHRY, CDR2 SYGVKD. V shed 6 bases and J 6 bases; nucleotides not matched to a gene: 9. The CDR3 extends over 14 amino acids. The CDR3 sequence is CAISDTQGAAEAFF. CDR3 in DNA: TGTGCCATCAGCGACACTCAGGGGGCGGCTGAAGCTTTCTTT.